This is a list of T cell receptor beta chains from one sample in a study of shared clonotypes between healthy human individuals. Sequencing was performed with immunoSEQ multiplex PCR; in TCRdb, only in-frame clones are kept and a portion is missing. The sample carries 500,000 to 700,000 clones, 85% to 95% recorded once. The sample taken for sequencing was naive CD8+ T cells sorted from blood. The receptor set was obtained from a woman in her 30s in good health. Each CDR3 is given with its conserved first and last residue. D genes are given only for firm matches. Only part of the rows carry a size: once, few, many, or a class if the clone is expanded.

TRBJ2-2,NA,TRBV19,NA,CASSIDDVEPNTGELFF,TGTGCCAGTAGTATAGATGACGTAGAACCGAACACCGGGGAGCTGTTTTTT
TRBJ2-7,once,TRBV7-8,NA,CASSSRPDLDEQYF,TGTGCCAGCAGCTCCCGGCCCGACTTAGACGAGCAGTACTTC
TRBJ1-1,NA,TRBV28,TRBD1,CASSAGTGHTEAFF,TGTGCCAGCAGTGCCGGGACAGGGCACACTGAAGCTTTCTTT
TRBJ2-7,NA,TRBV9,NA,CASSALGHEQYF,TGTGCCAGCAGCGCCTTAGGCCACGAGCAGTACTTC
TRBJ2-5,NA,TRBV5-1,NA,CASSLRRHGQTETYF,TGCGCCAGCAGCTTGCGCCGACATGGACAGACCGAAACATACTTC
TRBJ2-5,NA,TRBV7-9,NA,CASSPDRKQETQYF,TGTGCCAGCAGCCCGGACAGAAAACAAGAGACCCAGTACTTC
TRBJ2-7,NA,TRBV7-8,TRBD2,CASSLTTVVAGGPFYEQYF,TGTGCCAGCAGCTTAACGACAGTAGTAGCGGGAGGGCCGTTCTACGAGCAGTACTTC
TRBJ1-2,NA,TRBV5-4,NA,CASSLGGNYGYTF,TGTGCCAGCAGCTTGGGGGGTAACTATGGCTACACCTTC
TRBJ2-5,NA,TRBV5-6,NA,CASSLVAAPQETQYF,TGTGCCAGCAGCTTGGTAGCGGCACCCCAAGAGACCCAGTACTTC
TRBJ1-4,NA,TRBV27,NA,CASSLGTRSNEKLFF,TGTGCCAGCAGTCTAGGGACACGATCTAATGAAAAACTGTTTTTT
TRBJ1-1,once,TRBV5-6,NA,CASSPGDTEAFF,TGTGCCAGCAGCCCTGGGGACACTGAAGCTTTCTTT
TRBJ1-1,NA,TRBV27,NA,CASSLGANTEAFF,TGTGCCAGCAGCTTAGGGGCGAACACTGAAGCTTTCTTT
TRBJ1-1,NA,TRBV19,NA,CASSTGAGSFGTEAFF,TGTGCCAGTAGTACCGGGGCTGGGAGTTTTGGGACTGAAGCTTTCTTT
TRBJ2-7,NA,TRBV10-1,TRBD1,CASSESGQGAPEYF,TGCGCCAGCAGTGAGTCGGGACAGGGGGCTCCGGAGTACTTC
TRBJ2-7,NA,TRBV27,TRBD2,CASSFGTSGNSYEQYF,TGTGCCAGCAGTTTCGGGACTAGCGGAAACTCCTACGAGCAGTACTTC
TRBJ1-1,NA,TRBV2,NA,CASSEAGGNTEAFF,TGTGCCAGCAGTGAAGCTGGCGGGAACACTGAAGCTTTCTTT
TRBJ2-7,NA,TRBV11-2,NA,CASSQGFGTPTYEQYF,TGTGCCAGCAGCCAGGGTTTCGGGACACCCACCTACGAGCAGTACTTC
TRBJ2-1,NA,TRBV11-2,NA,CAILPRGRYNEQFF,TGTGCCATCCTACCTCGGGGGAGGTACAATGAGCAGTTCTTC
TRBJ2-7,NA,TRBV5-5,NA,CASSLGAEEQYF,TGTGCCAGCAGCTTGGGAGCAGAAGAGCAGTACTTC
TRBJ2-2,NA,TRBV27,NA,CASSFRQATGELFF,TGTGCCAGCAGTTTTCGGCAGGCCACCGGGGAGCTGTTTTTT
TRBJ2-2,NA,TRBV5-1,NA,CASSLDDPGELFF,TGCGCCAGCAGCTTGGACGACCCCGGGGAGCTGTTTTTT
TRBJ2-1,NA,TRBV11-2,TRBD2,CASSLDLFREASGSDEQFF,TGTGCCAGCAGCTTAGATCTCTTCCGTGAGGCTAGCGGGAGTGATGAGCAGTTCTTC
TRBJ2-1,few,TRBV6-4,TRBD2,CASSDTRLAGGLNEQFF,TGTGCCAGCAGTGACACCCGACTAGCGGGAGGCCTCAATGAGCAGTTCTTC
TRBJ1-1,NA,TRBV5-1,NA,CASSPTGNTEAFF,TGCGCCAGCAGCCCGACAGGGAACACTGAAGCTTTCTTT
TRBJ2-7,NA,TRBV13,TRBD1,CASSLGQGGVEQYF,TGTGCCAGCAGCCTTGGACAGGGGGGAGTCGAGCAGTACTTC
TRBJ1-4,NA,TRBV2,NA,CASSGPAEKLFF,TGTGCCAGCAGTGGCCCGGCAGAAAAACTGTTTTTT
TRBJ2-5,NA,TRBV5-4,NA,CASSQEGAGETQYF,TGTGCCAGCAGCCAGGAGGGGGCTGGGGAGACCCAGTACTTC
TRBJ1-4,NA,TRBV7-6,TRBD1,CASRDTGGSEKLFF,TGTGCCAGCAGGGATACAGGGGGAAGTGAAAAACTGTTTTTT
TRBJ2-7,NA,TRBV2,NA,CASSDGPSSGQGINEQYF,TGTGCCAGCAGTGACGGGCCTTCGTCTGGCCAGGGCATCAACGAGCAGTACTTC
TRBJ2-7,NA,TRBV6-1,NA,CASSEVPAGPSYEQYF,TGTGCCAGCAGTGAAGTTCCAGCGGGCCCCTCCTACGAGCAGTACTTC
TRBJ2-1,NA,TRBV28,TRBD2,CASSPGLAGNNEQFF,TGTGCCAGCAGCCCCGGACTAGCGGGAAACAATGAGCAGTTCTTC
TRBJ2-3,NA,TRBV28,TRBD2,CASSSSEVAGKYTQYF,TGTGCCAGCAGTTCCAGCGAGGTAGCGGGGAAATATACGCAGTATTTT
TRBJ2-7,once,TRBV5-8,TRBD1,CASSNDREISYEQYF,TGTGCCAGCAGTAATGACAGGGAAATCTCCTACGAGCAGTACTTC
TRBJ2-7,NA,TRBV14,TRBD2,CASSQTSGRAHEQYF,TGTGCCAGCAGCCAGACTAGCGGGAGGGCCCACGAGCAGTACTTC
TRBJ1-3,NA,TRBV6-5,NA,CASSYSRVYSGNTIYF,TGTGCCAGCAGTTACTCCAGGGTATACTCTGGAAACACCATATATTTT
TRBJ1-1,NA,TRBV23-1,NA,CASSTPWGAEAFF,TGCGCCAGCAGTACCCCCTGGGGCGCTGAAGCTTTCTTT
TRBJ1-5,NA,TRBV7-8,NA,CASSFSFQQGFNQPQHF,TGTGCCAGCAGCTTTTCTTTCCAACAGGGTTTCAATCAGCCCCAGCATTTT
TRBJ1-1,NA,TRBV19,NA,CASSIDVPNTEAFF,TGTGCCAGTAGTATAGATGTGCCGAACACTGAAGCTTTCTTT
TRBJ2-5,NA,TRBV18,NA,CASSPIVGPPGETQYF,TGTGCCAGCTCACCCATTGTTGGCCCTCCGGGGGAGACCCAGTACTTC
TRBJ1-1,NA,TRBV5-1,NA,CASSLRGKGTEAFF,TGCGCCAGCAGCCTAAGGGGGAAAGGCACTGAAGCTTTCTTT
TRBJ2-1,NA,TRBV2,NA,CASSEDPGYEQFF,TGTGCCAGCAGTGAGGACCCAGGGTATGAGCAGTTCTTC
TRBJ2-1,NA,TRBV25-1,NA,CASSEWGDDRAGNEQFF,TGTGCCAGCAGTGAATGGGGGGATGACAGGGCTGGGAATGAGCAGTTCTTC
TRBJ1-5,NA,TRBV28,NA,CASSQGGGPQHF,TGTGCCAGCAGCCAGGGTGGAGGGCCCCAGCATTTT
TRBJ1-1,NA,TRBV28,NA,CASSLPLEGTEAFF,TGTGCCAGCAGTTTACCTCTGGAGGGCACTGAAGCTTTCTTT
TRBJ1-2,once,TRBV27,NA,CASSLLPGDGIYGYTF,TGTGCCAGCAGTTTATTGCCTGGAGACGGGATATATGGCTACACCTTC
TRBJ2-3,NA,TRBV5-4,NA,CASIGSGAQYF,TGTGCCAGCATAGGTTCAGGGGCGCAGTATTTT
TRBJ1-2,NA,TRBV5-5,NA,CASSLTALGWGYTF,TGTGCCAGCAGCTTAACAGCCTTGGGGTGGGGCTACACCTTC
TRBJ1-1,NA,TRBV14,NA,CASSQTGGHTEAFF,TGTGCCAGCAGCCAAACCGGGGGCCACACTGAAGCTTTCTTT
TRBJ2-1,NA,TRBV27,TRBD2,CASSPILAGGYNEQFF,TGTGCCAGCAGTCCAATCCTAGCGGGAGGTTACAATGAGCAGTTCTTC
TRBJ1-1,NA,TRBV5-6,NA,CASRPGQPLGNTEAFF,TGTGCCAGCAGACCTGGACAGCCGCTCGGGAACACTGAAGCTTTCTTT
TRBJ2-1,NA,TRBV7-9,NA,CASSVPRVNEQFF,TGTGCCAGCAGCGTACCCAGGGTAAATGAGCAGTTCTTC
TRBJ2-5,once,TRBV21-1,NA,CASSKVTGRGLLETQYF,TGTGCCAGCAGCAAAGTTACAGGACGAGGGCTTTTGGAGACCCAGTACTTC